Below, 22 T cell receptor beta chains from the same sample are listed, as sequenced in a study of PD-L1 blockade in urothelial cancer. The protocol was immunoSEQ multiplex PCR, while the TCRdb copy is restricted to in-frame clones and leaves out a portion. The sample includes approximately 94,000 clones, 87% of them seen just once. As to time point: pretreatment peripheral blood. The sequencing here drew on PBMCs, taken around atezolizumab (anti-PD-L1) treatment. The origin of the receptors is a man aged 55 to 69 with urothelial cancer.

The rearrangement joins TRBV7-9 to TRBJ1-1; no reliable D call. V was clipped by 0 bases and J by 11 bases, with 10 bases between them. The CDR3 loop spans 12 amino acids. CDR1 SEHNR and CDR2 FQNEAQ come from the germline V gene (reference sequence). CDR3 nucleotide sequence: TGTGCCAGCAGCTTAGCGCAGGATTCGGCTTTCTTT. It yields the protein CASSLAQDSAFF.

This chain links TRBV15 with TRBJ2-1; D might be TRBD1 (5 bases). Trimming took 1 base from V and 0 from J, leaving 13 bases between them. Germline-derived CDR1 and CDR2 are LNHNV and YYDKDF (reference sequence). There are 17 residues in the CDR3. CDR3 in amino acids: CATSRVQGASSYNEQFF. The DNA of the CDR3 is TGTGCCACCAGCAGAGTGCAGGGCGCAAGCTCCTACAATGAGCAGTTCTTC.

The chain recombines TRBV9 with TRBJ2-2, with 9 bases that match TRBD2. V gave up 3 bases and J gave up 4 bases; unmatched junction bases: 7. Germline assignment: CDR1 SGDLS and CDR2 YYNGEE. The length of the CDR3 is 16 residues. The CDR3 DNA follows: TGTGCCAGCAGCGCAGAGGCGGGAGGGCCCACCGGGGAGCTGTTTTTT. It specifies CASSAEAGGPTGELFF.

The rearrangement joins TRBV4-3 to TRBJ1-5; a possible D gene is TRBD1 (5 bases). CDR1 LGHNA and CDR2 YSLEER come from the germline V gene. Between the trimmed V and J ends, which lost 0 bases and 7 bases, there was a span of 7 bases. The CDR3 has 13 amino acids. The chain's CDR3 is CASSQDRGQPQHF. The CDR3 DNA reads as TGCGCCAGCAGCCAAGATAGGGGCCAGCCCCAGCATTTT.

This chain uses TRBV4-2 with TRBJ1-4, with TRBD1 matching over 8 bases. Unmatched junction bases numbered 13, after V lost 6 bases and J lost 7 bases. Germline V gene data show CDR1 as LGHNA and CDR2 as YNFKEQ. This CDR3 region has 16 residues. CDR3 sequence: CASRPIDRGRGEKLFF. For the CDR3, the DNA is TGTGCCAGCAGGCCCATAGACAGGGGAAGAGGTGAAAAACTGTTTTTT.

V and J are TRBV6-1 and TRBJ1-3; D is unclear. The CDR3 has 12 residues. V was pared by 0 bases and J by 10 bases, with 7 bases between. In germline, CDR1 is MNHNS, CDR2 SASEGT. CDR3: CASSEAGKTIYF. The CDR3 nucleotides read TGTGCCAGCAGTGAAGCCGGGAAGACCATATATTTT.

The V and J genes are TRBV15 and TRBJ1-2, with D possibly being TRBD1 (5 bases). The CDR3 is 13 amino acids. Between the trimmed V and J ends, which lost 0 bases and 8 bases, there was a span of 10 bases. From germline, CDR1 is LNHNV and CDR2 YYDKDF (reference sequence). The CDR3 nucleotides read TGTGCCACCAGCAGAGATCCAGGGCGAGGCTACACCTTC. Protein sequence: CATSRDPGRGYTF.

V usage is TRBV7-7 and J usage is TRBJ2-1, with D perhaps TRBD2 (7 bases). The CDR3 loop spans 15 amino acids. Germline lookup yields CDR1 SSHAT and CDR2 FNYEAQ (reference sequence). The V gene lost 0 bases and the J gene lost 2 bases, with 8 bases spanning the gap. CDR3 bases: TGTGCCAGCAGCTTAGCGGGGGGGCCCTACAATGAGCAGTTCTTC. Translated, it gives CASSLAGGPYNEQFF.

The genes are TRBV25-1 and TRBJ1-5; 8 bases match TRBD1. V trimming: 2 bases; J trimming: 5 bases; junction bases outside the gene matches: 5. Germline V gene sequence: CDR1 MGHDK, CDR2 SYGVNS. The CDR3 spans 15 residues. CDR3 sequence: CASSEGTGPHQPQHF. The DNA for the CDR3 is TGTGCCAGCAGTGAAGGGACAGGTCCCCATCAGCCCCAGCATTTT.

The chain couples TRBV4-1 to TRBJ2-7; no firm D call. CDR1 MGHRA and CDR2 YSYEKL come from the germline V gene. This CDR3 comprises 13 residues. The V end lost 0 bases, the J end lost 4 bases, and 7 bases lay between the germline ends. The CDR3 nucleotides are TGCGCCAGCAGCCAAGATCCCCAATACGAGCAGTACTTC. Residues: CASSQDPQYEQYF.

The genes are TRBV27 and TRBJ2-7; TRBD1 aligns across 8 bases. Per the germline V gene, CDR1 is MNHEY and CDR2 is SMNVEV (reference sequence). V was pared by 6 bases and J by 2 bases, with 9 bases of the junction left unmatched. The CDR3 length is 15 residues. This CDR3 is CASSSQGAPPYEQYF. The CDR3 DNA is TGTGCCAGCAGCTCGCAGGGGGCTCCCCCCTACGAGCAGTACTTC.

The rearrangement uses TRBV6-1 and TRBJ2-5, with 10 bases aligning to TRBD2. The CDR3 contains 13 residues. Germline V CDR1 and CDR2: MNHNS, SASEGT. After removal of 6 bases from V and 4 bases from J, the junction contained 2 bases not matched to a gene. CDR3 in amino acids: CASSRLAGETQYF. CDR3 DNA sequence: TGTGCCAGCAGCCGACTAGCGGGAGAGACCCAGTACTTC.

The chain links TRBV2 to TRBJ2-7, with D possibly TRBD1 on 6 matching bases. Germline V lookup: CDR1 SNHLY, CDR2 FYNNEI. This CDR3 contains 13 residues. V was trimmed by 5 bases and J by 2 bases, leaving 10 bases between them. CDR3 DNA sequence: TGTGCCAGCAGTCGGGACACCACCTACGAGCAGTACTTC. It is translated as CASSRDTTYEQYF.

The CDR3 here is CASSATSGGVSYNEQFF. DNA of the CDR3: TGTGCCAGCAGCGCGACTAGCGGGGGGGTATCCTACAATGAGCAGTTCTTC. The gene calls are TRBV11-2 and TRBJ2-1; 14 nucleotides match TRBD2. The CDR3 runs to 17 residues. The V and J ends lost 5 bases and 1 base, in that order; junction bases with no gene match: 4. Germline CDR1 is SGHAT and CDR2 is FQNNGV.

This chain links TRBV19 with TRBJ2-1, with 7 bases lining up with TRBD2. The trim removed 5 bases at V and 7 bases at J, leaving 11 bases unmatched. The CDR3 runs 15 residues. The germline V gene encodes CDR1 LNHDA and CDR2 SQIVND (reference sequence). The DNA for the CDR3 is TGTGCCAGTAGTGCACTAGCGCACCTTGGGAATGAGCAGTTCTTC. This encodes CASSALAHLGNEQFF.

V gene TRBV19 combines with J gene TRBJ1-6; TRBD1 might be the D (6 bases). Trimming removed 6 bases at V and 7 bases at J, with 13 bases between. The CDR3 extends over 14 amino acids. The V gene's germline CDR1 is LNHDA and CDR2 SQIVND (reference sequence). CDR3 amino acids: CASSPAGANSPLHF. Written as DNA, the CDR3 is TGTGCCAGTAGCCCAGCAGGGGCGAATTCACCCCTCCACTTT.

The rearrangement links TRBV15 to TRBJ1-1; D possibly corresponds to TRBD1 (6 bases). There are 13 residues in the CDR3. Trimming left V 5 bases short and J 0 bases short, with 7 bases between. CDR1 and CDR2 from the germline V gene are LNHNV and YYDKDF (reference sequence). The CDR3 region is CATSGQLNTEAFF. The CDR3 nucleotides read TGTGCCACCAGCGGACAGCTGAACACTGAAGCTTTCTTT.

The rearrangement joins TRBV27 to TRBJ2-7; 7 nucleotides line up with TRBD2. The germline gives CDR1 MNHEY, CDR2 SMNVEV (reference sequence). This CDR3 spans 13 amino acids. V was clipped by 5 bases and J by 11 bases; unmatched bases: 12. This chain's CDR3 is CASSPSLGGGKYF. CDR3 DNA sequence: TGTGCCAGCAGTCCAAGCCTTGGGGGGGGAAAGTACTTC.

This chain uses TRBV7-8 with TRBJ2-3, with 8 nucleotides matching TRBD2. Trimming removed 5 bases from V and 3 bases from J; junction bases left unmatched: 4. Germline V gene sequence: CDR1 SGHVS, CDR2 FQNEAQ. The CDR3 totals 14 residues. The CDR3 sequence is CASSLRGGTDTQYF. The CDR3 nucleotides are TGTGCCAGCAGCCTCCGGGGGGGAACAGATACGCAGTATTTT.

The chain has TRBV6-5 and TRBJ2-1; TRBD2 aligns across 8 bases. J was trimmed by 5 bases and V by 0 bases; bases with no gene match: 3. CDR3 length equals 15 residues. Germline V gene lookup returns CDR1 MNHEY and CDR2 SVGAGI. CDR3: CASSYSTLADNEQFF. In nucleotides, the CDR3 is TGTGCCAGCAGTTACTCGACACTAGCGGACAATGAGCAGTTCTTC.

The rearrangement uses TRBV4-2 and TRBJ2-6, with a possible D match to TRBD2 (5 bases). This CDR3 contains 17 residues. Germline V gene sequence: CDR1 LGHNA, CDR2 YNFKEQ. Trimming removed 0 bases from V and 0 bases from J, with 9 bases in between. The CDR3 region is CASSQDLRASGANVLTF. The CDR3 DNA reads TGTGCCAGCAGCCAAGATCTGAGGGCCTCTGGGGCCAACGTCCTGACTTTC.

The chain links TRBV30 to TRBJ2-1, with TRBD2 matching 8 bases. J lost 10 bases, V lost 6 bases, and 11 bases had no gene match. Germline CDR1 GTSNPN, CDR2 SVGIG (reference sequence). The CDR3 length is 13 residues. Here the CDR3 DNA reads TGTGCCTGCCCTGCGGGGGGAGGAGGGGAGCAGTTCTTC. This encodes CACPAGGGGEQFF.